This TCR beta chain emerged from a study of monozygotic twins with inflammatory bowel disease. Points from the study as a whole: The study found lower TCRbeta diversity (inverse Simpson) in IBD patients than in healthy co-twins. Support was lacking for any single strong IBD-associated signal or clonotype. Cells of different T cell subtypes could not be told apart.

The germline gives CDR1 LGHDT, CDR2 YNNKEL (reference sequence). This CDR3 contains 15 residues. Note on this clonotype: Its antigen is unidentified.

cDNA encoding TCRalpha and TCRbeta underwent two nested PCRs of roughly 16 and 10 cycles, each of which was followed by bead purification. TCRdb reprocessed the 5' RACE reads and reports one entry per CDR3 protein, with no DNA. The listing records around 380,000 distinct CDR3 sequences. Sequenced sample: blood. The clonotype was recovered from a human donor with ulcerative colitis or Crohn's disease, or a healthy co-twin of an affected twin (not recorded which). The genes are TRBV3-1 and TRBJ2-5; TCRdb names TRBD2, which stays unverified in the absence of DNA. CDR3: CASSPPGLADETQYF.